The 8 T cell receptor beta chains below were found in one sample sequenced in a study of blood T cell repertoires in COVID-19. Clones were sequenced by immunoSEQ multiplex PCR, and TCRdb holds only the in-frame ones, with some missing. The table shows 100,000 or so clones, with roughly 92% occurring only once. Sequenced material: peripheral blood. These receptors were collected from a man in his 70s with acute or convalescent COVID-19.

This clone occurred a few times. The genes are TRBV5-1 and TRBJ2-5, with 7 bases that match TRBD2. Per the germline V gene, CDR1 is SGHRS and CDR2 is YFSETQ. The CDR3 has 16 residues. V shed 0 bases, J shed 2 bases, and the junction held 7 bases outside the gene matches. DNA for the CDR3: TGCGCCAGCAGCTTGGTCCCCCCGGGACTACAAGAGACCCAGTACTTC. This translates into CASSLVPPGLQETQYF. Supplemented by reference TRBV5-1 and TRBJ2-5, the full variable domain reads KAGVTQTPRYLIKTRGQQVTLSCSPISGHRSVSWYQQTPGQGLQFLFEYFSETQRNKGNFPGRFSGRQFSNSRSEMNVSTLELGDSALYLCASSLVPPGLQETQYFGPGTRLLVL.

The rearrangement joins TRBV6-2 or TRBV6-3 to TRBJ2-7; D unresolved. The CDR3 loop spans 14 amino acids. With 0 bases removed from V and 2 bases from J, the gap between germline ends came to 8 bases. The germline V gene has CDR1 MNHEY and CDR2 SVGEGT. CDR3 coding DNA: TGTGCCAGCAGTTACTCGGGCTCCCCCTACGAGCAGTACTTC. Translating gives CASSYSGSPYEQYF.

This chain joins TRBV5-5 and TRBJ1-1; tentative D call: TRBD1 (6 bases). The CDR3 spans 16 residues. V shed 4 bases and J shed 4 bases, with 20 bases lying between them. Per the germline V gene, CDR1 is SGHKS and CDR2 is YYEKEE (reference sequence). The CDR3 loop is CASSRAPTGDGTEAFF. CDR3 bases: TGTGCCAGCAGCCGGGCACCGACAGGTGACGGCACTGAAGCTTTCTTT.

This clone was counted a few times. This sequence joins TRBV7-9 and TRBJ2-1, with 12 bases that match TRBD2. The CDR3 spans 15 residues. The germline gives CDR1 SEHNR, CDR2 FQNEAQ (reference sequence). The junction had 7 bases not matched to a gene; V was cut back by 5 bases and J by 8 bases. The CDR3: CASSIRLAGVDEQFF. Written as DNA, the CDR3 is TGTGCCAGCAGCATACGACTAGCGGGAGTCGATGAGCAGTTCTTC.

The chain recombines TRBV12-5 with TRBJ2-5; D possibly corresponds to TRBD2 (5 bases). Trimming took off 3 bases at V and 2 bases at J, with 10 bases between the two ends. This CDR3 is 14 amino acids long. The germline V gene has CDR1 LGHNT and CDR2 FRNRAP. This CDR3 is CASGLDGIQETQYF. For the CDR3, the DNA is TGTGCTAGTGGTTTAGACGGGATTCAAGAGACCCAGTACTTC.

The CDR3 reads CASSLSGTGNQPQHF. The CDR3, as DNA: TGTGCCAGCAGCCTTTCCGGGACAGGCAATCAGCCCCAGCATTTT. The chain couples TRBV6-5 to TRBJ1-5; TRBD1 aligns across 7 bases. This CDR3 spans 15 amino acids. Germline CDR1 MNHEY, CDR2 SVGAGI. J was trimmed by 2 bases and V by 6 bases; bases with no gene match: 7.

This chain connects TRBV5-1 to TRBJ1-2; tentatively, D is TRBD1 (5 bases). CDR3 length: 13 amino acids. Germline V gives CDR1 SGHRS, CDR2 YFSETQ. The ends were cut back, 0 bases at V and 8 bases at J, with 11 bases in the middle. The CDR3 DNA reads TGCGCCAGCAGCTTGGATCGGGGGAGCGGCTACACCTTC. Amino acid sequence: CASSLDRGSGYTF. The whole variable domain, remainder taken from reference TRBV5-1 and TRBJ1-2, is KAGVTQTPRYLIKTRGQQVTLSCSPISGHRSVSWYQQTPGQGLQFLFEYFSETQRNKGNFPGRFSGRQFSNSRSEMNVSTLELGDSALYLCASSLDRGSGYTFGSGTRLTVV.

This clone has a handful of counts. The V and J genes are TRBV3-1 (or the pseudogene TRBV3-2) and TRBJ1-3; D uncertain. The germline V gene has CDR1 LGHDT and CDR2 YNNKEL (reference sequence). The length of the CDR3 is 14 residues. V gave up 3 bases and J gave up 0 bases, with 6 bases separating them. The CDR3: CASSQRSSGNTIYF. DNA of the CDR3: TGTGCCAGCAGCCAGAGGAGCTCTGGAAACACCATATATTTT.